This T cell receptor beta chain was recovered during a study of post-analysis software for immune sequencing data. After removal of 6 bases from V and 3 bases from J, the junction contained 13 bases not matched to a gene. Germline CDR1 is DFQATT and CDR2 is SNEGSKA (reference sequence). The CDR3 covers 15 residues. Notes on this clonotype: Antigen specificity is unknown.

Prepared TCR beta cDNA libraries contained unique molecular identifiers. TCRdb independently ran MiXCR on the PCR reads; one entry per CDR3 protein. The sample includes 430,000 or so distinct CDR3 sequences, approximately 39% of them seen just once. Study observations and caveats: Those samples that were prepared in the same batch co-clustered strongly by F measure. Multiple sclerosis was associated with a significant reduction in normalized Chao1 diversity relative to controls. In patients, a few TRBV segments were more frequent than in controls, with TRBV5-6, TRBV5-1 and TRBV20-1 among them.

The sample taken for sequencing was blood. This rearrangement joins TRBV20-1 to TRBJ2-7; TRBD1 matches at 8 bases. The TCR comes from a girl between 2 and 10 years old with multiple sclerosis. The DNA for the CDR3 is TGCAGTGCGAACGAAGGACAGGGACACCTCTACGAGCAGTACTTC. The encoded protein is CSANEGQGHLYEQYF.